Each of the 20 T cell receptor beta chains below was sequenced from the same sample in a study of identical twins. One entry per CDR3 protein results from TCRdb running MiXCR on the 5' RACE reads. Among about 150,000 distinct CDR3 sequences listed, around 3.5% were seen once. Sequences were obtained from memory T cells sorted from blood. Source of these receptors: a man younger than 30 in good health.

This clonotype was seen repeatedly, ten times or more. The chain couples TRBV19 to TRBJ1-1; unclear D gene. With 6 bases removed from V and 1 base from J, the gap between germline ends came to 12 bases. The germline gives CDR1 LNHDA, CDR2 SQIVND (reference sequence). The CDR3 has 14 residues. DNA of the CDR3: TGTGCCAGTAGCTTCCAGCGGGCGAACACTGAAGCTTTCTTT. Its translation: CASSFQRANTEAFF.

This clonotype was counted many times. This chain connects TRBV4-1 to TRBJ2-3; D unresolved. The CDR3 sequence is 14 residues long. Germline loops: CDR1 MGHRA, CDR2 YSYEKL. The V end lost 5 bases, the J end lost 6 bases, and 15 bases lay between the germline ends. The CDR3: CASSETLIGDTQYF. The CDR3 DNA reads as TGCGCCAGCAGCGAGACGCTAATTGGGGATACGCAGTATTTT.

This clonotype was seen many times. The chain has TRBV27 and TRBJ1-2; no firm D call. Deletions cut 7 bases from V and 4 bases from J, with 13 bases between. Germline CDR1 and CDR2: MNHEY and SMNVEV (reference sequence). This CDR3 contains 13 residues. CDR3 sequence reads: CASISHIAYGYTF. The DNA for the CDR3 is TGTGCCAGCATCTCTCACATAGCCTATGGCTACACCTTC.

This clonotype was detected many times. V gene TRBV12-3 or TRBV12-4 combines with J gene TRBJ2-5; 10 nucleotides line up with TRBD2. This CDR3 has 13 residues. With 7 bases clipped from V and 5 bases from J, the junction kept 4 bases outside the gene matches. The chain's CDR3 is CASTLGLAETQYF. CDR3 DNA: TGTGCCAGCACCTTGGGACTAGCGGAGACCCAGTACTTC.

This clonotype was seen many times. The chain uses TRBV27 and TRBJ1-6, with 7 positions matching TRBD1. The CDR3 covers 16 residues. With 6 bases clipped from V and 5 bases from J, the junction kept 10 bases outside the gene matches. Germline V gene lookup returns CDR1 MNHEY and CDR2 SMNVEV (reference sequence). CDR3 protein: CASRSRTGTDNSPLHF. In nucleotides, the CDR3 is TGTGCCAGCAGATCCAGGACAGGCACTGATAATTCACCCCTCCACTTT.

The J gene is TRBJ2-7, the V gene TRBV6-4; 8 bases fit TRBD2. J lost 1 base, V lost 7 bases, and 12 bases had no gene match. This CDR3 has 16 residues. Germline assignment: CDR1 MRHNA and CDR2 SNTAGT. Here the CDR3 reads CASKRVSLADSYEQYV. CDR3 nucleotide sequence: TGTGCCAGCAAGCGGGTATCACTAGCGGATTCCTACGAGCAGTACGTC.

This clonotype appeared many times. The rearrangement joins TRBV29-1 to TRBJ2-7; 9 positions agree with TRBD1. Germline CDR1 reads SQVTM; CDR2 reads ANQGSEA. V trimming: 3 bases; J trimming: 3 bases; junction bases outside the gene matches: 0. The CDR3 consists of 12 residues. CDR3 nucleotide sequence: TGCAGCGTTGAGACAGGGGGCTACGAGCAGTACTTC. Its translation: CSVETGGYEQYF.

The table lists this clonotype with many counts. The V call is TRBV4-2, the J call TRBJ1-1; D gene unclear. Trimming cost V 1 base and J 1 base, with 4 bases left between them. Germline lookup yields CDR1 LGHNA and CDR2 YNFKEQ. The CDR3 totals 13 residues. CDR3 sequence reads: CASSQGSNTEAFF. CDR3 DNA sequence: TGTGCCAGCAGCCAAGGGTCGAACACTGAAGCTTTCTTT.

As to this clonotype: This clone may be a read error of a much larger clone one base away. The chain has TRBV28 and TRBJ2-6, with a tentative D call TRBD1 (6 bases). Germline V gene lookup returns CDR1 MDHEN and CDR2 SYDVKM. Trimming removed 8 bases from V and 0 bases from J, with 20 bases in between. The CDR3 spans 18 residues. CDR3 sequence (DNA): TGTGCCAGCGGCTCAACTCGGACAGATCTCTCTGGGGCCAACGTCCTGACTTTC. Protein product: CASGSTRTDLSGANVLTF.

This clonotype showed up many times. V is TRBV12-3 or TRBV12-4 and J is TRBJ2-1; 11 nucleotides match TRBD2. The CDR3 is 15 residues long. The V and J ends lost 8 bases and 0 bases, in that order; junction bases with no gene match: 3. This CDR3 reads CASLAGGVSYNEQFF. CDR3 in DNA: TGTGCCAGCTTAGCGGGAGGGGTCTCCTACAATGAGCAGTTCTTC.

This clonotype was observed at least ten times. The chain has TRBV7-2 and TRBJ1-6; 12 bases are a match to TRBD1. Trimming cost V 5 bases and J 10 bases; bases outside gene matches: 6. In germline, CDR1 is SGHTA, CDR2 FQGNSA. The CDR3 is 15 amino acids. DNA of the CDR3: TGTGCCAGCAGCCCGGGACAGGGGGCGCGATCACCCCTCCACTTT. This codes for CASSPGQGARSPLHF.

Only a few counts were recorded for this clonotype. The V gene is TRBV27, the J gene TRBJ1-1, with 7 bases that match TRBD1. Germline trimming cut 4 bases from V and 10 bases from J; bases unmatched to any gene: 9. CDR3 size: 13 residues. The germline V gene encodes CDR1 MNHEY and CDR2 SMNVEV (reference sequence). The CDR3 DNA is TGTGCCAGCAGTTCCAGAAACAGGGGAACAGCTTTCTTT. Translation: CASSSRNRGTAFF.

This clonotype was observed many times. V and J are TRBV28 and TRBJ1-5; 8 nucleotides match TRBD1. The CDR3 runs to 15 residues. J gave up 0 bases and V 6 bases, and 4 bases lay outside the gene matches. The germline gives CDR1 MDHEN, CDR2 SYDVKM. Here the CDR3 reads CASRSDRGSNQPQHF. CDR3 bases: TGTGCCAGCAGATCCGACAGGGGTAGCAATCAGCCCCAGCATTTT.

This clonotype was observed many times. The V gene is TRBV18, the J gene TRBJ1-5; D unresolved. The CDR3 extends over 14 amino acids. V lost 5 bases, J lost 3 bases, and 11 bases lay in between. Germline V lookup: CDR1 KGHSH, CDR2 LQKENI. This CDR3 is CASSTNTDNQPQHF. CDR3 in DNA: TGTGCCAGCTCAACTAATACAGACAATCAGCCCCAGCATTTT.

This clonotype occurred many times. The chain couples TRBV6-1 to TRBJ2-2; no clear D. The germline V gene has CDR1 MNHNS and CDR2 SASEGT. The CDR3 covers 14 residues. Deletions cut 7 bases from V and 4 bases from J, with 13 bases between. The CDR3 DNA reads as TGTGCCAGCACTCAAAGGCATATCACCGGGGAGCTGTTTTTT. Encoded protein: CASTQRHITGELFF.

This clonotype was counted ten times or more. The chain uses TRBV28 and TRBJ2-2, with D possibly TRBD1 on 5 matching bases. Germline V CDR1 and CDR2: MDHEN, SYDVKM. The CDR3 consists of 15 residues. The ends were cut back, 1 base at V and 3 bases at J, with 9 bases in the middle. This CDR3 reads CASSLFSRDTGELFF. DNA of the CDR3: TGTGCCAGCAGTTTATTTTCCAGGGACACCGGGGAGCTGTTTTTT.

This clonotype was counted ten times or more. This rearrangement joins TRBV12-3 or TRBV12-4 to TRBJ1-5, with D tentatively TRBD1 (5 bases). The CDR3 extends over 13 amino acids. The V end was cut by 3 bases, the J end by 6 bases, with 9 bases between. The CDR3 protein is CASSFDRSQPQHF. Written as DNA, the CDR3 is TGTGCCAGCAGTTTCGACAGAAGTCAGCCCCAGCATTTT.

This clonotype was detected many times. J is TRBJ2-2 and V is TRBV27, with unresolved D. Germline loops: CDR1 MNHEY, CDR2 SMNVEV (reference sequence). V gave up 7 bases and J gave up 1 base, with 7 bases separating them. CDR3 length: 13 amino acids. DNA of the CDR3: TGTGCCAGCATGTTCCAGAACACCGGGGAGCTGTTTTTT. Residues: CASMFQNTGELFF.

This clonotype has ten or more counts. This sequence joins TRBV6-2 or TRBV6-3 and TRBJ2-1; D possibly corresponds to TRBD2 (6 bases). Germline V lookup: CDR1 MNHEY, CDR2 SVGEGT. V dropped 1 base and J dropped 9 bases, with 7 bases sitting between them. The CDR3 is made up of 12 amino acids. In DNA, the CDR3 is TGTGCCAGCAGTTACTTAGCGGCTGAGCAGTTCTTC. Residues: CASSYLAAEQFF.

Many counts were recorded for this clonotype. The CDR3 DNA is TGTGCCAGCAGCTTAGTCCTCTTCAATCAGCCCCAGCATTTT. Protein: CASSLVLFNQPQHF. The rearrangement uses TRBV7-2 and TRBJ1-5; D uncertain. This CDR3 spans 14 amino acids. Germline values: CDR1 SGHTA, CDR2 FQGNSA. The germline V and J ends were trimmed by 1 base and 3 bases, with 7 bases remaining between them.